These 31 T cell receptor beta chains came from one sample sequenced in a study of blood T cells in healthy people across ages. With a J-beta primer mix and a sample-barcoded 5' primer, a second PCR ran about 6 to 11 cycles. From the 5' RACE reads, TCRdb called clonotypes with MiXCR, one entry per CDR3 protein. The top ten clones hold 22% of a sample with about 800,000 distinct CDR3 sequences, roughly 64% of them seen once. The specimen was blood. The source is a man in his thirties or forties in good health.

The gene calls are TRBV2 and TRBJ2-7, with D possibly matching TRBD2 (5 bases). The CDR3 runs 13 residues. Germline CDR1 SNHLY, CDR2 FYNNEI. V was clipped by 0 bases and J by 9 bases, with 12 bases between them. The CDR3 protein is CASSEAGGGGQYF. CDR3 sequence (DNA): TGTGCCAGCAGTGAAGCAGGAGGCGGCGGGCAGTACTTC.

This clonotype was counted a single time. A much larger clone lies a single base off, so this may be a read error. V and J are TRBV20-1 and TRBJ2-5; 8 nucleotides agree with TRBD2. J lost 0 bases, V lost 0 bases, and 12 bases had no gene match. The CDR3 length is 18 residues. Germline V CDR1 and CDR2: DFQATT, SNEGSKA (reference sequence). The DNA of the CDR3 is TGCAGTGCTAGAGATCAGGAGAACGGGGGGGCTTACCAAGAGACCCAGTACTTC. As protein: CSARDQENGGAYQETQYF.

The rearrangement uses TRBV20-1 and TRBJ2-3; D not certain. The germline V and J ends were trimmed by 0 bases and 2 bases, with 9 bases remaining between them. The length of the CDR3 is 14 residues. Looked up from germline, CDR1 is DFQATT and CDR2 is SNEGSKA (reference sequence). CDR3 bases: TGCAGTGCTAGAGATGTCAGACACACAGATACGCAGTATTTT. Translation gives CSARDVRHTDTQYF.

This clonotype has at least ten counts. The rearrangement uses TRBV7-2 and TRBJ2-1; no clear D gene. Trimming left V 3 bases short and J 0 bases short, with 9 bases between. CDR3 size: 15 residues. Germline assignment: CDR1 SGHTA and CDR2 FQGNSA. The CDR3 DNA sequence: TGTGCCAGCAGCTTGACGGGTAGCTCCTACAATGAGCAGTTCTTC. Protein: CASSLTGSSYNEQFF.

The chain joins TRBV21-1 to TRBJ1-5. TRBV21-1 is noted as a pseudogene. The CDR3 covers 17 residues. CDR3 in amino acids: CASSKERQSSSNQPQHF. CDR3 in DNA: TGTGCCAGCAGCAAAGAACGGCAATCCTCTAGCAATCAGCCCCAGCATTTT.

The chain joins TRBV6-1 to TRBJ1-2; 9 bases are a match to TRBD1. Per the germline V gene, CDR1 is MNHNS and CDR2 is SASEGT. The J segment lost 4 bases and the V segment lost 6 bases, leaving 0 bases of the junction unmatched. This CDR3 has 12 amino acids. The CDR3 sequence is CASRGQGYGYTF. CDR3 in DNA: TGTGCCAGCAGGGGACAGGGCTATGGCTACACCTTC.

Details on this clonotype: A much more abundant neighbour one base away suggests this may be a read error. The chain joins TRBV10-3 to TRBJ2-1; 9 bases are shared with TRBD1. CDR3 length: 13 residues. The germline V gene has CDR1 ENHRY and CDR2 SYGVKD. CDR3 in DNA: TGTACCATCACAGGGGGCGGACGGAATGAGCAGTTCTTC. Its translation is CTITGGGRNEQFF.

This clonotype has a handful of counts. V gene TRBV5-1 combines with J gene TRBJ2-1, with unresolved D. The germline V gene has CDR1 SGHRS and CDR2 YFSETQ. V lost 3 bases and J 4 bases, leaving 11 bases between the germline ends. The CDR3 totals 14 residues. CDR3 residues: CASSSWTDYNEQFF. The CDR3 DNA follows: TGCGCCAGCAGCTCTTGGACCGATTACAATGAGCAGTTCTTC.

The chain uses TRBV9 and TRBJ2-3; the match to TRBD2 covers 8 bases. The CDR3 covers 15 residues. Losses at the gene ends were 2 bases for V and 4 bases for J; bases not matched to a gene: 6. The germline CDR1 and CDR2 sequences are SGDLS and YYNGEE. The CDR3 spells CASSVEGLGSDTQYF. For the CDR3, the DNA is TGTGCCAGCAGCGTCGAGGGACTAGGGTCAGATACGCAGTATTTT.

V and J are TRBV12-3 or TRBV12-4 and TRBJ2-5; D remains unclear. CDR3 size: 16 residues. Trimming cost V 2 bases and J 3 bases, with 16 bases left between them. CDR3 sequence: CASSLKAGRFEETQYF. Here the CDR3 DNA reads TGTGCCAGCAGTTTAAAGGCAGGACGGTTCGAAGAGACCCAGTACTTC.

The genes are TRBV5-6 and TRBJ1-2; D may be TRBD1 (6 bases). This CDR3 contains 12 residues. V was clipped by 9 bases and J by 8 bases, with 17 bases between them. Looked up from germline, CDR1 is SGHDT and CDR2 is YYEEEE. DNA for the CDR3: TGTGCCACCACAGGGCAGCTTTCGGGCTACACCTTC. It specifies CATTGQLSGYTF.

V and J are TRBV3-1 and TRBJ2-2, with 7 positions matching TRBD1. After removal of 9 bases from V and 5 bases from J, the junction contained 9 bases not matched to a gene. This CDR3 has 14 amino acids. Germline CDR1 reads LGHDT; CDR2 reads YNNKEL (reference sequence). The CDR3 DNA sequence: TGTGCCAGTCGGCCATCGACAGGGACCGGGGAGCTGTTTTTT. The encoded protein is CASRPSTGTGELFF.

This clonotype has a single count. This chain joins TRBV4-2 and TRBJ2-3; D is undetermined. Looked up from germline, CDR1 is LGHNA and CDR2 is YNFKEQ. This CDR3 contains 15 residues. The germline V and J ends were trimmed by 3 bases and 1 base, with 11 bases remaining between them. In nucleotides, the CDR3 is TGTGCCAGCAGCCAGGCCGATGGAGGCACAGATACGCAGTATTTT. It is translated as CASSQADGGTDTQYF.

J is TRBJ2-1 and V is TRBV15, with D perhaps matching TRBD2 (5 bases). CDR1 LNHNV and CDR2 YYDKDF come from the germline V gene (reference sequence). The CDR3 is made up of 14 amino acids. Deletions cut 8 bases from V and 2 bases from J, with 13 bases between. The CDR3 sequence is CATAGVRTYNEQFF. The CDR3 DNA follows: TGTGCCACCGCCGGGGTCCGGACCTACAATGAGCAGTTCTTC.

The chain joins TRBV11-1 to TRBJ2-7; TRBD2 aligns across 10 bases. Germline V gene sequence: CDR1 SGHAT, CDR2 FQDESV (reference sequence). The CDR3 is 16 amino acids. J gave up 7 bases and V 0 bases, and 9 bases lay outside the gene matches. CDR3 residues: CASSLALSGGAYEQYF. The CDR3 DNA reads TGTGCCAGCAGCTTAGCGCTAAGCGGGGGGGCTTATGAGCAGTACTTC.

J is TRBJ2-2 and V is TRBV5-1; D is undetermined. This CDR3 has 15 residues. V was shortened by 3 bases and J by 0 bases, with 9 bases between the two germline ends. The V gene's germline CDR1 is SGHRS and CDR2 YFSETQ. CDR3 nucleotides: TGCGCCAGCAGCTCCAACGGCGCGAACACCGGGGAGCTGTTTTTT. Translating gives CASSSNGANTGELFF. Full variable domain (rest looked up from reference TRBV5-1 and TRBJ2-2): KAGVTQTPRYLIKTRGQQVTLSCSPISGHRSVSWYQQTPGQGLQFLFEYFSETQRNKGNFPGRFSGRQFSNSRSEMNVSTLELGDSALYLCASSSNGANTGELFFGEGSRLTVL.

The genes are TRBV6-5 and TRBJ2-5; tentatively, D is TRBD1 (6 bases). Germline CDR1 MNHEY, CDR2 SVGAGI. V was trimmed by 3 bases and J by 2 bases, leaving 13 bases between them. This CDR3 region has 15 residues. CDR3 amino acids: CASSYTMDRQETQYF. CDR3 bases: TGTGCCAGCAGTTATACCATGGACAGACAAGAGACCCAGTACTTC.

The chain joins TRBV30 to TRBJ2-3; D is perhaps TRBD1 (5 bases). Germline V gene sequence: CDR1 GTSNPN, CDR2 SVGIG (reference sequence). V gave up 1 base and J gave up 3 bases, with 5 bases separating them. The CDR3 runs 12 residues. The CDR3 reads CAWSAGTDTQYF. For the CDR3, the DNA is TGTGCCTGGAGTGCAGGGACAGATACGCAGTATTTT.

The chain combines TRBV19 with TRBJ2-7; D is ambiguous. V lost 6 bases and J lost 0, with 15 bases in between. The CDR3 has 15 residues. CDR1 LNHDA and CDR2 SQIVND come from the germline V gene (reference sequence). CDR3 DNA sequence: TGTGCCAGTAGGACATCAGCGCAGAGCTCCTACGAGCAGTACTTC. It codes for CASRTSAQSSYEQYF. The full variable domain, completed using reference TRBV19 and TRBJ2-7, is DGGITQSPKYLFRKEGQNVTLSCEQNLNHDAMYWYRQDPGQGLRLIYYSQIVNDFQKGDIAEGYSVSREKKESFPLTVTSAQKNPTAFYLCASRTSAQSSYEQYFGPGTRLTVT.

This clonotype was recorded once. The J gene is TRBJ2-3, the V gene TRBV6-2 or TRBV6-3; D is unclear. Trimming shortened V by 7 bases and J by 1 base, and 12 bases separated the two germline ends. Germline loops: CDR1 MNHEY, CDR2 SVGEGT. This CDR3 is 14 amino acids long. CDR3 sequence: CASNRRSGTDTQYF. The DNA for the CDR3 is TGTGCCAGCAACCGGCGGAGCGGCACAGATACGCAGTATTTT.

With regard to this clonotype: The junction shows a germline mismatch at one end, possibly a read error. DNA for the CDR3: TGTGTCAGCAGCCAAGCCGTCTCCGAAGAGACCCAGTACTTC. Residues: CVSSQAVSEETQYF. The V gene is TRBV4-2, the J gene TRBJ2-5, with no clear D. Looked up from germline, CDR1 is LGHNA and CDR2 is YNFKEQ. There are 14 residues in the CDR3.

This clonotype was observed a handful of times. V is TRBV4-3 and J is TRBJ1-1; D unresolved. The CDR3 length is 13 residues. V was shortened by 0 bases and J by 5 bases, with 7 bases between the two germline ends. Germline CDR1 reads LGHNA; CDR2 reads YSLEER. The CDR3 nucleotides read TGCGCCAGCAGCCAAGAGACCGAGACTGAAGCTTTCTTT. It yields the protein CASSQETETEAFF.

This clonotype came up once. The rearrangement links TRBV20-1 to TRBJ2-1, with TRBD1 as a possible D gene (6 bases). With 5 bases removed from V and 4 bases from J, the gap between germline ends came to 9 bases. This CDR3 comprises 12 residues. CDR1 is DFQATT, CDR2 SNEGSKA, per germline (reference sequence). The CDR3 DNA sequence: TGCAGTGCTGGAGGACAGTACAATGAGCAGTTCTTC. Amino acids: CSAGGQYNEQFF.

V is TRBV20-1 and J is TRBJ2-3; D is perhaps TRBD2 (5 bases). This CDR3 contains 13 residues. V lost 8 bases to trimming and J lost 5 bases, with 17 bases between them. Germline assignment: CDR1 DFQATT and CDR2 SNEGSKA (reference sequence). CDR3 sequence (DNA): TGCAGTACTCCCGGGGTGGGTGGAGATACGCAGTATTTT. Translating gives CSTPGVGGDTQYF.

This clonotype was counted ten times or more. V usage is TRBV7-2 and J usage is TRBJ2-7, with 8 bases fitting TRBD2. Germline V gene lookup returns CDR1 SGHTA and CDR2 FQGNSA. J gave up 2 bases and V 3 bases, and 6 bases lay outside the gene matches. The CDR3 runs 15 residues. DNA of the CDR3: TGTGCCAGCAGCTTTTCAGCGGGAGCAACCTACGAGCAGTACTTC. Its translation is CASSFSAGATYEQYF.

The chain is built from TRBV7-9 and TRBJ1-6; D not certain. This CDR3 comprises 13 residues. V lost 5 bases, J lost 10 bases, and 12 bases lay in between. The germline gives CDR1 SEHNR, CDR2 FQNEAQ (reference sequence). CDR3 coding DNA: TGTGCCAGCAGCCCCCACTTGGGGTCACCCCTCCACTTT. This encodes CASSPHLGSPLHF.

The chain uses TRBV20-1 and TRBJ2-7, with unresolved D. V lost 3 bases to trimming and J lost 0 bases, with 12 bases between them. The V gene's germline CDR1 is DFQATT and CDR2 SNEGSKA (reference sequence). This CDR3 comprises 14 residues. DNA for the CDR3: TGCAGTGCTAGTTTCCGGGCGAGCTCCTACGAGCAGTACTTC. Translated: CSASFRASSYEQYF.

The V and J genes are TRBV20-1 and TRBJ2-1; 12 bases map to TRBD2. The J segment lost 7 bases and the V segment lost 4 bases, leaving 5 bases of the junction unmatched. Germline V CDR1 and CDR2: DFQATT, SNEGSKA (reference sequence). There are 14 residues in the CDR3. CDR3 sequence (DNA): TGCAGTGCTATGCTTCTAGCGGGAGGGAATGAGCAGTTCTTC. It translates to CSAMLLAGGNEQFF.

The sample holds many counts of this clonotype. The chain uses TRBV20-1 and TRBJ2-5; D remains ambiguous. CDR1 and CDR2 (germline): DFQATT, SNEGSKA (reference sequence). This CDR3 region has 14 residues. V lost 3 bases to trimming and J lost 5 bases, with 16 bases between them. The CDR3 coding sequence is TGCAGTGCTAGGCCAGGTGCCCTGGGGGAGACCCAGTACTTC. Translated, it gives CSARPGALGETQYF.

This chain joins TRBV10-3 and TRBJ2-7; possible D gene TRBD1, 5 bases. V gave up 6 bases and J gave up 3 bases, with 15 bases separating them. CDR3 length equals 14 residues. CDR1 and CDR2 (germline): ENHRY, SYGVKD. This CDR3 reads CAIRSDTPYYEQYF. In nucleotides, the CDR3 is TGTGCCATCAGGTCGGACACGCCTTACTACGAGCAGTACTTC.

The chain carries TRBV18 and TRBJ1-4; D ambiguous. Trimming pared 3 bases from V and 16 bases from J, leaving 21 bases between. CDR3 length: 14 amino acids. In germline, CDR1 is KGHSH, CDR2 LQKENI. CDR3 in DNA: TGTGCCAGCTCACCCGACACCATCTTGAACGTTGAGTTTTTT. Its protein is CASSPDTILNVEFF.